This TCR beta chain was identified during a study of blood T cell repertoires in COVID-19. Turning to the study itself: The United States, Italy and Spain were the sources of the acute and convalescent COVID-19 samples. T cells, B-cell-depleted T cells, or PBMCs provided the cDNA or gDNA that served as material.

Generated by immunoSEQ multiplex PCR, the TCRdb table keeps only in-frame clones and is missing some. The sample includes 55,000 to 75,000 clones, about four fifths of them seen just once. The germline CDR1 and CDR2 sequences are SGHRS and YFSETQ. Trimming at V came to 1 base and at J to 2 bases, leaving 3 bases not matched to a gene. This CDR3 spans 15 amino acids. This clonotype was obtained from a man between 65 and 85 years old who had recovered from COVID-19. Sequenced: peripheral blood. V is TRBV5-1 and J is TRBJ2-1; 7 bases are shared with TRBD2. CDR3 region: CASSLSGTTYNEQFF. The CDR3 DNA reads TGCGCCAGCAGCTTGAGTGGGACTACCTACAATGAGCAGTTCTTC.